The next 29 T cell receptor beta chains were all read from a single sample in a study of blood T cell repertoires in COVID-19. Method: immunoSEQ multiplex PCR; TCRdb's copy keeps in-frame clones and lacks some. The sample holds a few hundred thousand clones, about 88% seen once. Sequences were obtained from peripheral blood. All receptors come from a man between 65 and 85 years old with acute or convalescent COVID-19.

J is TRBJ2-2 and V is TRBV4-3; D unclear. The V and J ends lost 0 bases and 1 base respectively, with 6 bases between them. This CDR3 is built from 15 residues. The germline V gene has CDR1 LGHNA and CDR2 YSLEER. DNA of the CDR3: TGCGCCAGCAGCCAAGATCCGAGGAACACCGGGGAGCTGTTTTTT. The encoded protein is CASSQDPRNTGELFF.

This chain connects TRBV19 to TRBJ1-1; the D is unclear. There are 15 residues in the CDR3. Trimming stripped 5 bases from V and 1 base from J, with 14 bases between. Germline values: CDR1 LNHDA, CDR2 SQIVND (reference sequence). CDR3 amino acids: CASSPSGIPNTEAFF. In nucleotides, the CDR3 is TGTGCCAGTAGTCCATCGGGGATCCCGAACACTGAAGCTTTCTTT. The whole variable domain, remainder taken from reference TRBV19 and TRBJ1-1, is DGGITQSPKYLFRKEGQNVTLSCEQNLNHDAMYWYRQDPGQGLRLIYYSQIVNDFQKGDIAEGYSVSREKKESFPLTVTSAQKNPTAFYLCASSPSGIPNTEAFFGQGTRLTVV.

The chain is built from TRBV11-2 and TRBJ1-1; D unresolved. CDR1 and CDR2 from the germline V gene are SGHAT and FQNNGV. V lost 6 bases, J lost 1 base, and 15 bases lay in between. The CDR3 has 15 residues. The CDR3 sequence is CASSLAGSANTEAFF. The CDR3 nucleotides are TGTGCCAGCAGTCTAGCAGGCAGCGCGAACACTGAAGCTTTCTTT. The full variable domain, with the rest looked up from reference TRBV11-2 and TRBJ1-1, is EAGVAQSPRYKIIEKRQSVAFWCNPISGHATLYWYQQILGQGPKLLIQFQNNGVVDDSQLPKDRFSAERLKGVDSTLKIQPAKLEDSAVYLCASSLAGSANTEAFFGQGTRLTVV.

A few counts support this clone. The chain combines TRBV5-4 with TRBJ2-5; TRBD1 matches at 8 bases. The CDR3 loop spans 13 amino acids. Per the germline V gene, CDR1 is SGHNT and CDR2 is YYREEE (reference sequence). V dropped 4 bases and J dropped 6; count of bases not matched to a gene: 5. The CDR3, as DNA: TGTGCCAGCAGCGGACAGGGTCCACAGACCCAGTACTTC. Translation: CASSGQGPQTQYF.

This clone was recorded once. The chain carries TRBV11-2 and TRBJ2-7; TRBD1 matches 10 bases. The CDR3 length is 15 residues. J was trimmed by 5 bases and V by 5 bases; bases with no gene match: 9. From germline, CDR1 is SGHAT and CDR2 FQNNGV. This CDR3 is CASSRRGQGINEQYF. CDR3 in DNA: TGTGCCAGCAGCCGCCGGGGACAGGGGATCAACGAGCAGTACTTC. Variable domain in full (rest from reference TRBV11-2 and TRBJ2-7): EAGVAQSPRYKIIEKRQSVAFWCNPISGHATLYWYQQILGQGPKLLIQFQNNGVVDDSQLPKDRFSAERLKGVDSTLKIQPAKLEDSAVYLCASSRRGQGINEQYFGPGTRLTVT.

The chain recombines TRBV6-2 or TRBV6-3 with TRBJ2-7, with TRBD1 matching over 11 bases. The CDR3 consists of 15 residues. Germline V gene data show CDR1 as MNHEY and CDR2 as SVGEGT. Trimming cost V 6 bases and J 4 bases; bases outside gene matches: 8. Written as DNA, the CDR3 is TGTGCCAGCAGCCCAAGGACAGGGGGCAAATACGAGCAGTACTTC. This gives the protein CASSPRTGGKYEQYF.

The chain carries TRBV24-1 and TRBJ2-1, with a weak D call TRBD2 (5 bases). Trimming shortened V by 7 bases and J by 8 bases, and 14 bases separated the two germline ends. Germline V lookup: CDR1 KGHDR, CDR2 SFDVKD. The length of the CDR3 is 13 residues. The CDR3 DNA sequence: TGTGCCACCAGGACTACGGGTCGCGATGAGCAGTTCTTC. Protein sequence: CATRTTGRDEQFF.

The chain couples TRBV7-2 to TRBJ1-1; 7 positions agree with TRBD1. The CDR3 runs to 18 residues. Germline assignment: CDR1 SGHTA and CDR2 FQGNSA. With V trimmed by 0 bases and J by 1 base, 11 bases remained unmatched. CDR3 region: CASSLARGGVFRNTEAFF. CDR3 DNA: TGTGCCAGCAGCTTAGCCCGAGGGGGCGTCTTTAGGAACACTGAAGCTTTCTTT.

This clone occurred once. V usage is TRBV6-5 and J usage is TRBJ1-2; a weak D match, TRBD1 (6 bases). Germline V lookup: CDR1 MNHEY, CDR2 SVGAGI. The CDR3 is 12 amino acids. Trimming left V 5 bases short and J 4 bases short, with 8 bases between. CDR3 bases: TGTGCCAGCAGTCCGGACAGCTATGGCTACACCTTC. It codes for CASSPDSYGYTF.

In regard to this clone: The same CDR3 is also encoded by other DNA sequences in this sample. CDR3 nucleotide sequence: TGCGCCAGCAGCCTTACTGCTAGCGGGAGTGGTTACAATGAGCAGTTCTTC. Its protein is CASSLTASGSGYNEQFF. V gene TRBV5-1 combines with J gene TRBJ2-1; 10 nucleotides agree with TRBD2. The CDR3 is made up of 17 amino acids. Germline V gives CDR1 SGHRS, CDR2 YFSETQ. The V gene end was trimmed by 4 bases and the J gene end by 4 bases; junction bases not matched to a gene: 11.

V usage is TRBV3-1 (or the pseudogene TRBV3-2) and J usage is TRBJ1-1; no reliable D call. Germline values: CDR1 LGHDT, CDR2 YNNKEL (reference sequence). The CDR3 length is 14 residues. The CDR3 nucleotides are TGTGCGGCTACCGCGGCAGCCAAGAACACTGAAGCTTTCTTT. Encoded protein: CAATAAAKNTEAFF.

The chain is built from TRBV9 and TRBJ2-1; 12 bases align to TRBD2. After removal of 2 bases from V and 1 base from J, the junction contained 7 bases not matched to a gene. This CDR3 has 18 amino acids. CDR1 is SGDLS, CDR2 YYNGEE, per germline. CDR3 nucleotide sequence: TGTGCCAGCAGCGTCTCTAGCGGGAGGGTAGGTTCCTACAATGAGCAGTTCTTC. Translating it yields CASSVSSGRVGSYNEQFF.

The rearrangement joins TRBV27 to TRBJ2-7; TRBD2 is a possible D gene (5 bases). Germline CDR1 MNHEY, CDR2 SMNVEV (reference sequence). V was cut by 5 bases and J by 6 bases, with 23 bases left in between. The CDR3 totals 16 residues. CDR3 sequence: CASSTSVTTALGEQYF. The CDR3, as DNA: TGTGCCAGCAGTACCTCCGTGACTACCGCTTTGGGCGAGCAGTACTTC.

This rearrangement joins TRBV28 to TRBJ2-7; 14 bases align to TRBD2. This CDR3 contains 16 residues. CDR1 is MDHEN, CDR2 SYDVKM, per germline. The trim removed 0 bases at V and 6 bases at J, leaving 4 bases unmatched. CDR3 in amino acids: CASSLWGTSGSSEQYF. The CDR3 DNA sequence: TGTGCCAGCAGTTTATGGGGGACTAGCGGGAGCTCCGAGCAGTACTTC. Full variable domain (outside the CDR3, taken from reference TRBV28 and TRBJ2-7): DVKVTQSSRYLVKRTGEKVFLECVQDMDHENMFWYRQDPGLGLRLIYFSYDVKMKEKGDIPEGYSVSREKKERFSLILESASTNQTSMYLCASSLWGTSGSSEQYFGPGTRLTVT.

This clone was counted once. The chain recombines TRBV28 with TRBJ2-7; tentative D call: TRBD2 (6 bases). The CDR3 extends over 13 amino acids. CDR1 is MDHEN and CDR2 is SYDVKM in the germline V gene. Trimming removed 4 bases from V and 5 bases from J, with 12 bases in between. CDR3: CASSYGSVNEQYF. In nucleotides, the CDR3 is TGTGCCAGCAGTTACGGGAGTGTCAACGAGCAGTACTTC.

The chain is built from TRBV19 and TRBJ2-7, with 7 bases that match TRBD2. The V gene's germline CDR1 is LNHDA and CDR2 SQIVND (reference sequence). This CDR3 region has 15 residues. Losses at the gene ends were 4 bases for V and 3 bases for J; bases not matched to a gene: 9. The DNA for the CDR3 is TGTGCCAGTAGTAAGGCGACCGGGGGGATCTACGAGCAGTACTTC. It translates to CASSKATGGIYEQYF. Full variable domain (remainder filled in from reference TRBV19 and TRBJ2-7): DGGITQSPKYLFRKEGQNVTLSCEQNLNHDAMYWYRQDPGQGLRLIYYSQIVNDFQKGDIAEGYSVSREKKESFPLTVTSAQKNPTAFYLCASSKATGGIYEQYFGPGTRLTVT.

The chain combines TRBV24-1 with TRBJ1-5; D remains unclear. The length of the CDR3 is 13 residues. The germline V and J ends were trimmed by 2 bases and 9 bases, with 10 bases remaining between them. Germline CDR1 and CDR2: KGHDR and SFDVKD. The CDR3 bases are TGTGCCACCAGTGATTCGCTAGCGGGGCCCCAGCATTTT. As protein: CATSDSLAGPQHF.

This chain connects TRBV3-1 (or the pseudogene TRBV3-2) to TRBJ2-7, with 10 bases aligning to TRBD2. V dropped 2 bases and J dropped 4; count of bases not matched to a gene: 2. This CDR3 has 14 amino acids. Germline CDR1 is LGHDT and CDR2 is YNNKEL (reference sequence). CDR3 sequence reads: CASSQLAGDYEQYF. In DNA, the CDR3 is TGTGCCAGCAGCCAACTAGCGGGGGATTACGAGCAGTACTTC.

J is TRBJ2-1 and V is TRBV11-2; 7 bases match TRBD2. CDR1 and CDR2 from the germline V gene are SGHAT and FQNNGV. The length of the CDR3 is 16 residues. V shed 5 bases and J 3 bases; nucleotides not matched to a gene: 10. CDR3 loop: CASSATRGSIYNEQFF. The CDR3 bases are TGTGCCAGCAGCGCAACCCGCGGGAGTATCTACAATGAGCAGTTCTTC.

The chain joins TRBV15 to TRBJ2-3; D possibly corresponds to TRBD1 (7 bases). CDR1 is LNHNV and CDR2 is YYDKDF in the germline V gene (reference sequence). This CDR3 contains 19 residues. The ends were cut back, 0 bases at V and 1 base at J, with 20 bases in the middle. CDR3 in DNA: TGTGCCACCAGCAGAGATGGAGGGGGCAGGGCTCTACGCACAGATACGCAGTATTTT. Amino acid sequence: CATSRDGGGRALRTDTQYF.

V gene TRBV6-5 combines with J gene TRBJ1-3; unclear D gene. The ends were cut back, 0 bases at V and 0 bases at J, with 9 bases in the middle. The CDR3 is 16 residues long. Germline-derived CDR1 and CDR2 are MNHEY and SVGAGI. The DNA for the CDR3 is TGTGCCAGCAGTTACTCGTACCCTATCTCTGGAAACACCATATATTTT. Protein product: CASSYSYPISGNTIYF.

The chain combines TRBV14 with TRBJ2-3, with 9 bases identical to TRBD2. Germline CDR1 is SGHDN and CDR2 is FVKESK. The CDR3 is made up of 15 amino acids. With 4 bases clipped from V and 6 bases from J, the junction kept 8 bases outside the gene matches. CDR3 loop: CASSRDSGSSDTQYF. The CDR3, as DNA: TGTGCCAGCAGCCGCGATAGCGGGAGCAGCGATACGCAGTATTTT.

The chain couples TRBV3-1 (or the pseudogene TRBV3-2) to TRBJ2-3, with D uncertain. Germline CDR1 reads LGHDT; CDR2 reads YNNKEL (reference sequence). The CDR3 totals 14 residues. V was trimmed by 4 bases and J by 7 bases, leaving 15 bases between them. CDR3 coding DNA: TGTGCCAGCAGCCTTCCGGGTGCGGCCCATACGCAGTATTTT. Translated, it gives CASSLPGAAHTQYF.

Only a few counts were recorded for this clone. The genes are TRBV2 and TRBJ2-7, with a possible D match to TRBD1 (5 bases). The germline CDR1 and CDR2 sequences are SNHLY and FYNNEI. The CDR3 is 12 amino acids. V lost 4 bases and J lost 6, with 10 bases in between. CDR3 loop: CASSGQGGEQYF. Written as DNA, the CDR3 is TGTGCCAGCAGTGGGCAGGGTGGCGAGCAGTACTTC.

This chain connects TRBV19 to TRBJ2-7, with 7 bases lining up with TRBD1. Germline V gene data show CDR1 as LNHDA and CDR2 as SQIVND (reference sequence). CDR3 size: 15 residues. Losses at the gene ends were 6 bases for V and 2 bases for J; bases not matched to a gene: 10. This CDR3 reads CASRRARQGPYEQYF. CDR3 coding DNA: TGTGCCAGTAGAAGGGCCAGACAGGGCCCCTACGAGCAGTACTTC.

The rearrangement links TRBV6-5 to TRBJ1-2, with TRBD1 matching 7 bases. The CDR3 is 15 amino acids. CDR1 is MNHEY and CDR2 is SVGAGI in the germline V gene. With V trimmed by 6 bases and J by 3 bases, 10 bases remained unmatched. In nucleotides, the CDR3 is TGTGCCAGCAGCGCAGGGACAGTAGGAGACTATGGCTACACCTTC. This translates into CASSAGTVGDYGYTF.

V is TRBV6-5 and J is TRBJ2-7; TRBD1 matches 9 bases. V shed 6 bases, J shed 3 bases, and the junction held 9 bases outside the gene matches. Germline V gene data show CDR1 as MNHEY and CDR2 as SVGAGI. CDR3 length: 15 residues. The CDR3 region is CASRRGQGLNYEQYF. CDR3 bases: TGTGCCAGCAGACGAGGACAGGGGCTTAACTACGAGCAGTACTTC.

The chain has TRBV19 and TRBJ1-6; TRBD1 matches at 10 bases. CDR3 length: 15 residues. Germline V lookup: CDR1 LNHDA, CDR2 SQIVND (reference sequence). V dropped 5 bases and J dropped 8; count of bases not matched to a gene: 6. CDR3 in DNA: TGTGCCAGTAGTTCGACCGGGACAGGGGATTCACCCCTCCACTTT. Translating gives CASSSTGTGDSPLHF.

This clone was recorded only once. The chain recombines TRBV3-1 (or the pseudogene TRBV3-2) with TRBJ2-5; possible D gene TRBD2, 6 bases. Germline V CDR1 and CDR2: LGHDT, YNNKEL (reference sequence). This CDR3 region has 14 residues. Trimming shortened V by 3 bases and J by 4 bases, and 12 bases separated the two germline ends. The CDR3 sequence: CASSQRAGGETQYF. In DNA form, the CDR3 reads TGTGCCAGCAGCCAGAGGGCCGGGGGAGAGACCCAGTACTTC.